This T cell receptor (beta chain) was profiled in a study of neoadjuvant anti-PD-1 for oral cavity cancer. Study-wide context: Around day 43, patients without progression received a fourth nivolumab dose before surgery. Whole-study results and caveats: Only a few patients per response group were TCR-analyzed; validation needed.

This table comes from immunoSEQ multiplex PCR, and its TCRdb copy is limited to in-frame clones, with some not included. The sample records some 15,000 clones, 75% to 85% being singletons. Concerning this clone itself: Its target is unknown.

Documented time point: after neoadjuvant nivolumab, at surgical resection. The material sequenced was PBMCs, taken after nivolumab (anti-PD-1) treatment. This sequence originates from a person between 35 and 79 years old with oral cavity squamous cell carcinoma.

DNA for the CDR3: TGCACCAGCAGGGGCATAAGTTTGTGCGAAACCTATGGCTACACCTTC. This gives the protein CTSRGISLCETYGYTF. This chain links TRBV1 with TRBJ1-2; TRBD1, the table's D call, was not compared with the DNA. TRBV1 is tagged as a pseudogene. This CDR3 has 16 residues.